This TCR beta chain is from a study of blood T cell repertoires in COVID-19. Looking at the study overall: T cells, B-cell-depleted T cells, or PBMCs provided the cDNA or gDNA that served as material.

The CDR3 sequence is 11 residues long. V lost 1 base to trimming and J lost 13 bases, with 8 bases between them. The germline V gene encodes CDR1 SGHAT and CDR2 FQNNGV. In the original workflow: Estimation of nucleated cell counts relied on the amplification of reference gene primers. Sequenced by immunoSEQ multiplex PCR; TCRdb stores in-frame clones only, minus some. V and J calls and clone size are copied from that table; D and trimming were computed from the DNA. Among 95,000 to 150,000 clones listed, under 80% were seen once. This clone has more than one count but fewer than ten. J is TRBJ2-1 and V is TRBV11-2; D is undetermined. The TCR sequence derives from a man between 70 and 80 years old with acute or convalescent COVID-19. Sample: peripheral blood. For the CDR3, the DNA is TGTGCCAGCAGCTTAGGAGCTTCCCAGTTCTTC. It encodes CASSLGASQFF.